The 32 T cell receptor beta chains below come from one sample, sequenced in a study of T cells in Graves' hyperthyroidism and ophthalmopathy. Using RNA transcripts as the source, TCR beta CDR3 regions were amplified. Carried out on the TCR CDR3, a first-round RT-PCR used the HTBI primer set. Each CDR3 protein is one row after TCRdb ran MiXCR on the multiplex PCR reads. The table includes approximately 330,000 distinct CDR3 sequences, around a sixth detected once. Sequenced sample: blood. The receptors here all came from a woman between 45 and 60 years old with Graves' hyperthyroidism.

The chain couples TRBV19 to TRBJ1-1; TRBD1 might be the D (5 bases). CDR3 size: 12 residues. CDR1 is LNHDA and CDR2 is SQIVND in the germline V gene (reference sequence). Written as DNA, the CDR3 is TGTGTGACAGCGTCCATGAACACTGAAGCTTTCTTT. Its translation is CVTASMNTEAFF.

This clonotype has only a few counts. This chain links TRBV7-2 with TRBJ2-4, with D possibly being TRBD1 or TRBD2 (5 bases each). Germline V gene data show CDR1 as SGHTA and CDR2 as FQGNSA. This CDR3 spans 12 amino acids. Deletions cut 5 bases from V and 10 bases from J, with 12 bases between. In DNA form, the CDR3 reads TGTGCCAGCAGCCAGGGACCCGAGATTCAGTACTTC. Translated: CASSQGPEIQYF. Together with reference TRBV7-2 and TRBJ2-4, the CDR3 gives the full variable domain: GAGVSQSPSNKVTEKGKDVELRCDPISGHTALYWYRQSLGQGLEFLIYFQGNSAPDKSGLPSDRFSAERTGGSVSTLTIQRTQQEDSAVYLCASSQGPEIQYFGAGTRLSVL.

The V call is TRBV20-1, the J call TRBJ1-1; 7 bases fit TRBD1. The J segment lost 0 bases and the V segment lost 0 bases, leaving 7 bases of the junction unmatched. CDR1 is DFQATT, CDR2 SNEGSKA, per germline (reference sequence). The CDR3 is 16 amino acids. CDR3 DNA sequence: TGCAGTGCTAGAGATCTACAGGGGCCATTGAACACTGAAGCTTTCTTT. Translating it yields CSARDLQGPLNTEAFF.

The chain is built from TRBV28 and TRBJ2-7; 8 bases are shared with TRBD2. This CDR3 has 13 amino acids. Germline loops: CDR1 MDHEN, CDR2 SYDVKM. Germline trimming cut 8 bases from V and 7 bases from J; bases unmatched to any gene: 10. CDR3 nucleotides: TGTGCCAGCGAAGCGGGAGCTTTGCTGGAGCAGTACTTC. Its protein is CASEAGALLEQYF.

To note about this clonotype: A much larger clonotype is one base distant, so this may be a read error. V and J are TRBV7-9 and TRBJ2-1; TRBD1 is a possible D gene (5 bases). Germline CDR1 reads SEHNR; CDR2 reads FQNEAQ (reference sequence). The germline V and J ends were trimmed by 1 base and 2 bases, with 9 bases remaining between them. The CDR3 consists of 15 residues. The CDR3 DNA reads TGTGCCAGCAGCTTAGTCGGCAGGGCCTACAATGAGCAGTTCTTC. Protein product: CASSLVGRAYNEQFF.

This clonotype occurred once. Possible read error: a much larger clone is one base away. The genes are TRBV11-1 and TRBJ2-7; D may be TRBD2 (5 bases). This CDR3 is built from 14 residues. V lost 4 bases, J lost 2 bases, and 12 bases lay in between. Germline lookup yields CDR1 SGHAT and CDR2 FQDESV (reference sequence). The CDR3 DNA reads as TGTGCCAGCAGCTCCCTAACGGGGACCTACGAGCAGTACGTC. Protein product: CASSSLTGTYEQYV.

This chain uses TRBV4-1 with TRBJ1-3, with D unclear. V was shortened by 1 base and J by 0 bases, with 10 bases between the two germline ends. From germline, CDR1 is MGHRA and CDR2 YSYEKL. The CDR3 is made up of 16 amino acids. The CDR3 DNA reads TGCGCCAGCAGCCAAGGGTGGTCTAACTCTGGAAACACCATATATTTT. It codes for CASSQGWSNSGNTIYF.

This clonotype was counted at least ten times. The CDR3 DNA is TGTGCCAGCAGCCTTAGCGGGAGCCCCCACAATGAGCAGTTCTTC. Its translation: CASSLSGSPHNEQFF. The V gene is TRBV6-2 or TRBV6-3, the J gene TRBJ2-1; 9 bases align to TRBD2. The CDR3 spans 15 residues. V trimming: 6 bases; J trimming: 5 bases; junction bases outside the gene matches: 8. Per the germline V gene, CDR1 is MNHEY and CDR2 is SVGEGT.

This chain uses TRBV7-9 with TRBJ2-1; weak D call: TRBD2 (7 bases). The CDR3 loop spans 17 amino acids. The V gene lost 3 bases and the J gene lost 12 bases, with 27 bases spanning the gap. Germline CDR1 reads SEHNR; CDR2 reads FQNEAQ (reference sequence). CDR3 nucleotide sequence: TGTGCCAGCAGCTTGGTCTCGGGACCGGGGGCTCCGGGGGGGCAGTTCTTC. It encodes CASSLVSGPGAPGGQFF.

The chain joins TRBV20-1 to TRBJ2-7; weak D call: TRBD1 (6 bases). CDR1 is DFQATT, CDR2 SNEGSKA, per germline (reference sequence). Trimming removed 1 base from V and 6 bases from J, with 13 bases in between. CDR3 size: 13 residues. CDR3 residues: CSARVGAESEQYF. CDR3 coding DNA: TGCAGTGCTAGAGTGGGGGCTGAGTCCGAGCAGTACTTC.

This clonotype was counted a few times. V gene TRBV9 combines with J gene TRBJ2-2; 8 bases are shared with TRBD2. CDR3 size: 16 residues. Trimming cost V 0 bases and J 1 base; bases outside gene matches: 2. Germline values: CDR1 SGDLS, CDR2 YYNGEE. The CDR3 here is CASSVVSGGNTGELFF. For the CDR3, the DNA is TGTGCCAGCAGCGTAGTAAGCGGGGGGAACACCGGGGAGCTGTTTTTT.

The chain links TRBV29-1 to TRBJ1-2, with D perhaps TRBD1 (5 bases). Germline CDR1 reads SQVTM; CDR2 reads ANQGSEA. This CDR3 has 14 amino acids. V lost 6 bases and J lost 1, with 15 bases in between. CDR3: CSVLREQSNYGYTF. Written as DNA, the CDR3 is TGCAGCGTCCTCAGGGAACAGAGTAACTATGGCTACACCTTC. Full variable domain (outside the CDR3, taken from reference TRBV29-1 and TRBJ1-2): SAVISQKPSRDICQRGTSLTIQCQVDSQVTMMFWYRQQPGQSLTLIATANQGSEATYESGFVIDKFPISRPNLTFSTLTVSNMSPEDSSIYLCSVLREQSNYGYTFGSGTRLTVV.

This chain joins TRBV7-2 and TRBJ2-2, with TRBD2 identical over 7 bases. CDR1 is SGHTA, CDR2 FQGNSA, per germline. The CDR3 length is 16 residues. Losses at the gene ends were 5 bases for V and 4 bases for J; bases not matched to a gene: 10. CDR3 bases: TGTGCCAGCAGCCAAGAGCGGGGCGGAGGCACCGGGGAGCTGTTTTTT. It encodes CASSQERGGGTGELFF.

This clonotype was counted between two and nine times. The chain carries TRBV9 and TRBJ1-6; D may be TRBD1 (6 bases). This CDR3 comprises 15 residues. Looked up from germline, CDR1 is SGDLS and CDR2 is YYNGEE. The V end lost 1 base, the J end lost 8 bases, and 13 bases lay between the germline ends. The CDR3 here is CASSVRGIEDSPLHF. Written as DNA, the CDR3 is TGTGCCAGCAGCGTAAGGGGGATAGAGGATTCACCCCTCCACTTT.

CDR3 loop: CASRALRGQGAIKQYF. The CDR3 nucleotides read TGTGCCAGCAGGGCTCTCAGAGGGCAGGGGGCTATTAAGCAGTACTTC. The genes are TRBV11-2 and TRBJ2-7, with 8 bases fitting TRBD1. V was pared by 6 bases and J by 8 bases, with 18 bases of the junction left unmatched. The germline V gene encodes CDR1 SGHAT and CDR2 FQNNGV. The CDR3 loop spans 16 amino acids. Full variable domain (outside the CDR3, taken from reference TRBV11-2 and TRBJ2-7): EAGVAQSPRYKIIEKRQSVAFWCNPISGHATLYWYQQILGQGPKLLIQFQNNGVVDDSQLPKDRFSAERLKGVDSTLKIQPAKLEDSAVYLCASRALRGQGAIKQYFGPGTRLTVT.

This clonotype was counted a few times. The V call is TRBV6-1, the J call TRBJ1-4; no definite D call. V gave up 8 bases and J gave up 5 bases, with 18 bases separating them. The germline gives CDR1 MNHNS, CDR2 SASEGT. This CDR3 region has 15 residues. The CDR3 nucleotides are TGTGCCAGCGGGGTATTAGGAGCACGCAATGAAAAACTGTTTTTT. This gives the protein CASGVLGARNEKLFF.

J is TRBJ1-2 and V is TRBV4-1; D is unresolved. The V gene lost 0 bases and the J gene lost 5 bases, with 19 bases spanning the gap. This CDR3 is 17 amino acids long. CDR1 MGHRA and CDR2 YSYEKL come from the germline V gene. The DNA of the CDR3 is TGCGCCAGCAGCCAAGATAAGGGCGCCACGTCCCTATATGGCTACACCTTC. Translation: CASSQDKGATSLYGYTF.

In this sample, this clonotype turned up many times. V is TRBV11-2 and J is TRBJ2-1; 9 bases map to TRBD2. The CDR3 covers 18 residues. Germline CDR1 is SGHAT and CDR2 is FQNNGV. J gave up 8 bases and V 5 bases, and 19 bases lay outside the gene matches. The CDR3 bases are TGTGCCAGCAGCCAAGATTCAGTCGCGGGAGGGCTTTTGCATGAGCAGTTCTTC. Its protein product is CASSQDSVAGGLLHEQFF.

There are many counts of this clonotype. This chain's CDR3 is CASTKQGAYEQYF. The CDR3 DNA reads as TGTGCCAGCACCAAACAGGGGGCCTACGAGCAGTACTTC. The chain employs TRBV7-9 and TRBJ2-7, with 8 bases lining up with TRBD1. J gave up 2 bases and V 7 bases, and 4 bases lay outside the gene matches. The CDR3 has 13 residues. Looked up from germline, CDR1 is SEHNR and CDR2 is FQNEAQ (reference sequence).

This clonotype was counted between two and nine times. It may be a read error: a sequence one base away is much more abundant. The chain uses TRBV24-1 and TRBJ2-7; D is perhaps TRBD1 (6 bases). Trimming removed 4 bases at V and 0 bases at J, with 15 bases between. Germline V gene sequence: CDR1 KGHDR, CDR2 SFDVKD. The CDR3 length is 16 residues. In DNA form, the CDR3 reads TGTGCCACCAGTGAACCGGGACAAGCGGTCTCCTACGAGCAGTACTTC. This codes for CATSEPGQAVSYEQYF.

This clonotype has only a few counts. The V gene is TRBV11-1, the J gene TRBJ2-5, with TRBD2 as a possible D gene (6 bases). V was shortened by 3 bases and J by 1 base, with 12 bases between the two germline ends. The CDR3 sequence is 15 residues long. Germline V gives CDR1 SGHAT, CDR2 FQDESV (reference sequence). The CDR3 reads CASSFQGGGQETQYF. The CDR3 bases are TGTGCCAGCAGCTTTCAGGGAGGCGGCCAAGAGACCCAGTACTTC.

This sequence joins TRBV6-5 and TRBJ2-4, with 9 bases identical to TRBD2. This CDR3 spans 14 amino acids. V gave up 2 bases and J gave up 6 bases; unmatched junction bases: 2. Germline values: CDR1 MNHEY, CDR2 SVGAGI. The DNA for the CDR3 is TGTGCCAGCAGTTACCGCGGGGGGGCAAACATTCAGTACTTC. It specifies CASSYRGGANIQYF.

As regards this clonotype: One base away lies a much larger clone, so this may be a sequencing read error. The rearrangement links TRBV6-5 to TRBJ1-1; 7 bases fit TRBD1. Germline CDR1 MNHEY, CDR2 SVGAGI. This CDR3 has 14 amino acids. V shed 4 bases and J 4 bases; nucleotides not matched to a gene: 6. In DNA, the CDR3 is TGTGCCAGCAGTTCAACGACAGGGAGCACTGAAGCTTTCTTT. It codes for CASSSTTGSTEAFF.

The chain has TRBV20-1 and TRBJ2-2; either TRBD1 or TRBD2 may fit D (7 bases each). The CDR3 has 13 residues. V lost 6 bases and J 6 bases, leaving 14 bases between the germline ends. The germline V gene encodes CDR1 DFQATT and CDR2 SNEGSKA (reference sequence). The CDR3 nucleotides are TGCAGTGCGCGGGACAGCGGGGCCGGGGAGCTGTTTTTT. It specifies CSARDSGAGELFF.

This clonotype was found once. The chain is built from TRBV5-1 and TRBJ2-6, with D hard to call. The CDR3 spans 17 residues. V lost 2 bases to trimming and J lost 4 bases, with 16 bases between them. Germline V gives CDR1 SGHRS, CDR2 YFSETQ. CDR3 region: CASSFNEWAPGANVLTF. The CDR3 nucleotides are TGCGCCAGCAGCTTCAATGAATGGGCCCCAGGGGCCAACGTCCTGACTTTC.

This clonotype was picked up many times. The chain joins TRBV27 to TRBJ2-7; a weak D match, TRBD2 (7 bases). This CDR3 comprises 14 residues. Between the trimmed V and J ends, which lost 3 bases and 6 bases, there was a span of 15 bases. Germline V CDR1 and CDR2: MNHEY, SMNVEV (reference sequence). CDR3 residues: CASSLTGPSGEQYF. The CDR3 DNA reads TGTGCCAGCAGTTTGACAGGACCTAGCGGCGAGCAGTACTTC.

This clonotype was picked up a small number of times. V usage is TRBV7-3 and J usage is TRBJ2-1, with 8 nucleotides matching TRBD2. The CDR3 is 13 residues long. Germline V gene lookup returns CDR1 SGHTA and CDR2 FQGTGA. After removal of 4 bases from V and 13 bases from J, the junction contained 9 bases not matched to a gene. The CDR3 reads CASSSGDSGVQFF. The CDR3 nucleotides read TGTGCCAGCAGCTCCGGCGATAGCGGGGTTCAGTTCTTC.

This clonotype was observed at least ten times. The chain has TRBV11-1 and TRBJ2-3; 7 bases line up with TRBD2. Trimming removed 3 bases from V and 0 bases from J; junction bases left unmatched: 0. The CDR3 consists of 14 residues. Germline V CDR1 and CDR2: SGHAT, FQDESV (reference sequence). CDR3 in DNA: TGTGCCAGCAGCTTGCGGGGGAGCACAGATACGCAGTATTTT. Residues: CASSLRGSTDTQYF.

The chain links TRBV20-1 to TRBJ1-6, with 8 bases lining up with TRBD1. Germline values: CDR1 DFQATT, CDR2 SNEGSKA (reference sequence). CDR3 length equals 15 residues. After removal of 3 bases from V and 6 bases from J, the junction contained 7 bases not matched to a gene. The CDR3 coding sequence is TGCAGTGCTAGCACGACAGGGGCAGGTAATTCACCCCTCCACTTT. Translation gives CSASTTGAGNSPLHF.

This clonotype occurred once. A much more abundant neighbour one base away suggests this may be a read error. The chain recombines TRBV11-2 with TRBJ2-3, with TRBD2 matching over 9 bases. CDR3 length: 12 residues. The trim removed 5 bases at V and 10 bases at J, leaving 4 bases unmatched. Looked up from germline, CDR1 is SGHAT and CDR2 is FQNNGV. The CDR3 sequence is CASSRTSDAQYF. CDR3 in DNA: TGTGCCAGCAGCCGGACTAGCGACGCGCAGTATTTT. The full variable domain, with the rest looked up from reference TRBV11-2 and TRBJ2-3, is EAGVAQSPRYKIIEKRQSVAFWCNPISGHATLYWYQQILGQGPKLLIQFQNNGVVDDSQLPKDRFSAERLKGVDSTLKIQPAKLEDSAVYLCASSRTSDAQYFGPGTRLTVL.

This clonotype has at least ten counts. The chain is built from TRBV6-5 and TRBJ2-1; D remains unclear. CDR1 MNHEY and CDR2 SVGAGI come from the germline V gene. The CDR3 runs to 14 residues. V was shortened by 2 bases and J by 1 base, with 6 bases between the two germline ends. The CDR3 loop reads CASSYGGSYNEQFF. In nucleotides, the CDR3 is TGTGCCAGCAGTTACGGCGGTTCCTACAATGAGCAGTTCTTC.

This clonotype showed up just a few times. This chain joins TRBV24-1 and TRBJ2-1; 14 bases align to TRBD2. The CDR3 consists of 14 residues. J gave up 6 bases and V 9 bases, and 3 bases lay outside the gene matches. CDR1 and CDR2 (germline): KGHDR, SFDVKD. Here the CDR3 DNA reads TGTGCCACCTCTGGGACTAGCGGGAGCAATGAGCAGTTCTTC. Translating gives CATSGTSGSNEQFF.